What follows is one T cell receptor beta chain and its context. Sequencing used immunoSEQ multiplex PCR; TCRdb keeps in-frame clones, though not all of them. The table has 75,000 to 100,000 clones, 70% to 90% seen once. The sample comes from a study of a mutant IDH1 vaccine in newly diagnosed glioma. Turning to the study itself: Pretreatment consisted of radiotherapy, temozolomide, or both, with most receiving both.

Time point specified: baseline, week 1 (first vaccination visit). Described treatment: pre-vaccination baseline after standard-of-care therapy. Germline CDR1 reads MNHEY; CDR2 reads SVGAGI. The CDR3 has 14 amino acids. Trimming pared 2 bases from V and 4 bases from J, leaving 9 bases between. The V gene is TRBV6-5, the J gene TRBJ1-3; D is ambiguous. The sample here was PBMCs, taken from a glioma patient treated with radiotherapy, temozolomide or both. The source is a woman aged 45 to 65 with glioma. As DNA, the CDR3 is TGTGCCAGCAGTTACCGGACCCTGGGAAACACCATATATTTT. This codes for CASSYRTLGNTIYF.